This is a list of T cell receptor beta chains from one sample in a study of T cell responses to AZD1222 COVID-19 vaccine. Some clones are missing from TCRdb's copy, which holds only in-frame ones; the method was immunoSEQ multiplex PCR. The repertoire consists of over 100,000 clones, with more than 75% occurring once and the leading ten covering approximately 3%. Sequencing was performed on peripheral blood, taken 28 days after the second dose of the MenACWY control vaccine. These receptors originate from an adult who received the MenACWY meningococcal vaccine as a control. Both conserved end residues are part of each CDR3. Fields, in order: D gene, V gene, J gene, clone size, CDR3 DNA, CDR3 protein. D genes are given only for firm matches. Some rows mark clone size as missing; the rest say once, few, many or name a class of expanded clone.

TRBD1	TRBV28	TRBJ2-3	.	TGTGCCAGCAGTTTTAACAGAGAGGGGACAGGTACGCAGTATTTT	CASSFNREGTGTQYF
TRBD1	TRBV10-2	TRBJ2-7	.	TGCGCCAGCACCGGACAGGGGTCCTACGAGCAGTACTTC	CASTGQGSYEQYF
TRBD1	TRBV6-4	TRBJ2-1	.	TGTGCCAGCAGTGACTTAGGGGGCCCTCGGAATGAGCAGTTCTTC	CASSDLGGPRNEQFF
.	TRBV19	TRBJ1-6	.	TGTGCCAGTATCCAGACCGGACCCCGCTCCTATAATTCACCCCTCCACTTT	CASIQTGPRSYNSPLHF
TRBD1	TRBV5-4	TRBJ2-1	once	TGTGCCAGCAGCTTGGTCGCAGGGGGTGATGAGCAGTTCTTC	CASSLVAGGDEQFF
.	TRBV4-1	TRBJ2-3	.	TGCGCCAGCAGCCAAGATAGGGGGGGTGGAGATACGCAGTATTTT	CASSQDRGGGDTQYF
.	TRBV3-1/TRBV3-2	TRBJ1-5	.	TGTGCCAGCAGCGGCCCAGGTCCTAGCAATCAGCCCCAGCATTTT	CASSGPGPSNQPQHF
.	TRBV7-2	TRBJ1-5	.	TGTGCCAGCAGCTTAGTTCAGGGTAACGGGCAGCCCCAGCATTTT	CASSLVQGNGQPQHF
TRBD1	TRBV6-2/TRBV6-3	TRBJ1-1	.	TGTGCCAGCAGTAAATGGACAGGGGGCGAGAGAACTGAAGCTTTCTTT	CASSKWTGGERTEAFF
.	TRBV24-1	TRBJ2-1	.	TGTGCCACCAGTGATGTCCCAGGGGGGGGACCTAACAATGAGCAGTTCTTC	CATSDVPGGGPNNEQFF